This record looks at one T cell receptor beta chain sequence and its context. What it binds is unknown. TCR beta sequencing was performed on blood CD8+ and CD4+ T cells. Both CD4+ and CD8+ T cells were negatively isolated, and TEMRA cells underwent FACS enrichment. The data originate from a study of CD8 T cells in Susac syndrome. RNA was extracted with the RNeasy kit, and a quantity of about 0.45 to 1 ug was reverse transcribed using random hexamers. With immunoSEQ multiplex PCR, TCR beta CDR3 was amplified across 54 Vbeta and 13 Jbeta. TCRdb reprocessed the immunoSEQ multiplex PCR reads via MiXCR and lists one record per CDR3 protein. The sample lists roughly 140,000 distinct CDR3 sequences; approximately 94% were seen once. Study-wide findings and caveats: The number of individuals included in the study's TCR sequencing and HLA analysis was acknowledged as relatively small.

Germline V gene sequence: CDR1 DFQATT, CDR2 SNEGSKA (reference sequence). V lost 1 base and J lost 2, with 5 bases in between. The CDR3 sequence is 12 residues long. The sequence was obtained from a human donor with Susac syndrome. Sequenced: CD4+ T cells from PBMCs. This chain joins TRBV20-1 and TRBJ1-1; D is uncertain. CDR3 in DNA: TGCAGTGCTAGAGTCAGAAACACTGAAGCTTTCTTT. This encodes CSARVRNTEAFF.